One T cell receptor (beta chain) is described in this entry. Libraries were prepared by immunoSEQ multiplex PCR; TCRdb keeps only in-frame clonotypes and omits some of them. The table lists approximately 140,000 clones, roughly 85% of them singletons. The data are from a study of blood T cell repertoires in COVID-19. With V trimmed by 3 bases and J by 7 bases, 11 bases remained unmatched. Germline CDR1 reads KGHDR; CDR2 reads SFDVKD. The CDR3 is made up of 17 amino acids. Sequencing input: peripheral blood. The chain joins TRBV24-1 to TRBJ1-4, with 9 bases that match TRBD1. The receptor's source is a man aged 65 to 85 with acute or convalescent COVID-19. Here the CDR3 reads CATSDAGTGPRGEKLFF. The CDR3 DNA follows: TGTGCCACCAGTGATGCCGGGACAGGGCCCCGGGGTGAAAAACTGTTTTTT.